Below, 4 T cell receptor beta chains from the same sample are listed, as sequenced in a study of hypomethylating agent response in myelodysplastic syndrome. Measured with immunoSEQ multiplex PCR; TCRdb has only the in-frame clones, and not every one. This table holds some 6,900 clones, about 88% found once. The material sequenced was bone marrow, taken before or after starting hypomethylating agent treatment for myelodysplastic syndrome (not recorded which). The receptors stem from a human donor with myelodysplastic syndrome.

The gene calls are TRBV6-6 and TRBJ1-5; TRBD1 matches at 8 bases. Germline V gene lookup returns CDR1 MNHNY and CDR2 SVGAGI (reference sequence). V was clipped by 5 bases and J by 6 bases; unmatched bases: 3. The length of the CDR3 is 13 residues. As DNA, the CDR3 is TGTGCCAGCAGTGACAGGGGCGGTCAGCCCCAGCATTTT. Translated, it gives CASSDRGGQPQHF.

The rearrangement links TRBV6-1 to TRBJ1-4; D might be TRBD1 (5 bases). The V and J ends lost 10 bases and 8 bases respectively, with 14 bases between them. Per the germline V gene, CDR1 is MNHNS and CDR2 is SASEGT. This CDR3 has 12 amino acids. CDR3 loop: CATVGLSEKLFF. The CDR3 nucleotides read TGTGCCACCGTGGGACTCAGCGAAAAACTGTTTTTT.

The rearrangement links TRBV6-1 to TRBJ1-2, with D perhaps matching TRBD1 (5 bases). There are 15 residues in the CDR3. Germline-derived CDR1 and CDR2 are MNHNS and SASEGT. V was shortened by 2 bases and J by 3 bases, with 13 bases between the two germline ends. The CDR3 DNA follows: TGTGCCAGCAGTGAAATATCTGGCAGGGACTATGGCTACACCTTC. As protein: CASSEISGRDYGYTF.

This sequence joins TRBV2 and TRBJ1-1; D unresolved. Germline V lookup: CDR1 SNHLY, CDR2 FYNNEI. This CDR3 has 14 residues. The ends were cut back, 3 bases at V and 8 bases at J, with 16 bases in the middle. CDR3 bases: TGTGCCAGCAGTGAGGAGTATAGCTCCCCCGAAGCTTTCTTT. This codes for CASSEEYSSPEAFF. Filled out from reference TRBV2 and TRBJ1-1, the complete variable domain reads EPEVTQTPSHQVTQMGQEVILRCVPISNHLYFYWYRQILGQKVEFLVSFYNNEISEKSEIFDDQFSVERPDGSNFTLKIRSTKLEDSAMYFCASSEEYSSPEAFFGQGTRLTVV.